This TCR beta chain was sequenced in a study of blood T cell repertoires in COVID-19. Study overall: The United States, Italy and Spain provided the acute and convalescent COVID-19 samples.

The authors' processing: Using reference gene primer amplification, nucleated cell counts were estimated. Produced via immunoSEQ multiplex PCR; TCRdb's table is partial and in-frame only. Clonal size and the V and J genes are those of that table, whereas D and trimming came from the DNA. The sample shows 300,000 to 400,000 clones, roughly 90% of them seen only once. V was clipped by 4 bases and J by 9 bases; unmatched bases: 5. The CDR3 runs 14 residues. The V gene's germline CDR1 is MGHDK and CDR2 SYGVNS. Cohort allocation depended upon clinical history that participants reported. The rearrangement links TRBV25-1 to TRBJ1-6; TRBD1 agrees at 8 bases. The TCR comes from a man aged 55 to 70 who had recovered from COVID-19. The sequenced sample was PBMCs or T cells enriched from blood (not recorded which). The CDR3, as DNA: TGTGCCAGCAGTGGGACAGGGAGAGGTTCACCCCTCCACTTT. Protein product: CASSGTGRGSPLHF. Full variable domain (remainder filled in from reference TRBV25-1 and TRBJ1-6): EADIYQTPRYLVIGTGKKITLECSQTMGHDKMYWYQQDPGMELHLIHYSYGVNSTEKGDLSSESTVSRIRTEHFPLTLESARPSHTSQYLCASSGTGRGSPLHFGNGTRLTVT.